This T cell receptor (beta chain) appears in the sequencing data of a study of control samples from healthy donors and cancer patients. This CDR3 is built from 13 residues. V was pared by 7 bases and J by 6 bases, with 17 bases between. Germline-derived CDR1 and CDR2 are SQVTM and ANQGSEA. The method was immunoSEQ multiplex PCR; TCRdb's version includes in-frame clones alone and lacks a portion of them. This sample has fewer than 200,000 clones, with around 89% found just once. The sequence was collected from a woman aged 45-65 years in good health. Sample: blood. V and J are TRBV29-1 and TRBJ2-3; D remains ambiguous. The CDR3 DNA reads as TGCAGCGACCAAACTGGCCGGGCCGATACGCAGTATTTT. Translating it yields CSDQTGRADTQYF.